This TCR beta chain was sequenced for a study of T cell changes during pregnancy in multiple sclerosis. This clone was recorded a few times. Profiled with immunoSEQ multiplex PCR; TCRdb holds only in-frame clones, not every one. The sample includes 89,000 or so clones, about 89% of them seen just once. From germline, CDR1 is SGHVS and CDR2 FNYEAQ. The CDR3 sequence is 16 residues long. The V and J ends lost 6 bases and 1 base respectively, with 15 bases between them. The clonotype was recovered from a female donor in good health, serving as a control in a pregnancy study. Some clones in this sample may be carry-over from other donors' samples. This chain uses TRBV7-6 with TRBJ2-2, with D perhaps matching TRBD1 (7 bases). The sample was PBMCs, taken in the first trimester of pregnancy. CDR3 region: CASRTRGEMNTGELFF. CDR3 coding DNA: TGTGCCAGCAGAACCAGGGGGGAGATGAACACCGGGGAGCTGTTTTTT.